This T cell receptor beta chain stems from a study of lymphopenia after photon versus proton radiotherapy. V shed 4 bases, J shed 5 bases, and the junction held 13 bases outside the gene matches. This CDR3 spans 18 amino acids. Germline loops: CDR1 SEHNR, CDR2 FQNEAQ (reference sequence). On this clone itself: Its antigen remains unknown.

Whole-study findings and limits: Post-nadir diversity loss with photons came from oligoclonal expansion, particularly CD8+ Temra cells. In patients who died, overall survival fell as post-nadir TCR diversity dropped more. Better survival with proton therapy was suggested as possible, not demonstrated.

Sequenced by immunoSEQ multiplex PCR; TCRdb stores in-frame clones only, minus some. The sample yields roughly 41,000 clones, over 65% seen once. The receptor was derived from a man aged 50-60 years with gastric cancer. This chain uses TRBV7-9 with TRBJ2-2; 10 bases fit TRBD1. Sequencing was performed on peripheral blood, taken from a patient treated with photon-based radiotherapy. The CDR3 DNA sequence: TGTGCCAGCAGCTCCCCTACTTCCGACAGGGGGCGAACCGGGGAGCTGTTTTTT. Protein sequence: CASSSPTSDRGRTGELFF.